Below are 28 T cell receptor beta chains sequenced from a single sample in a study of CD4+ T cells in melanoma. Libraries were prepared by immunoSEQ multiplex PCR; TCRdb keeps only in-frame clonotypes and omits some of them. In the table there are around 100,000 clones, about 90% of which are singletons. Sequenced: peripheral blood. Receptors were obtained from a human donor with melanoma.

The chain links TRBV7-2 to TRBJ1-3, with D unclear. Germline CDR1 is SGHTA and CDR2 is FQGNSA. Trimming took 5 bases from V and 0 from J, leaving 14 bases between them. This CDR3 comprises 16 residues. The CDR3 sequence: CASSPLPMNSGNTIYF. The CDR3 DNA sequence: TGTGCCAGCAGCCCCCTCCCAATGAACTCTGGAAACACCATATATTTT.

This chain joins TRBV19 and TRBJ2-1, with a tentative D call TRBD1 (6 bases). The CDR3 has 15 residues. The V gene lost 0 bases and the J gene lost 0 bases, with 6 bases spanning the gap. Germline V lookup: CDR1 LNHDA, CDR2 SQIVND (reference sequence). The CDR3 loop reads CASSIDRGSYNEQFF. The CDR3 nucleotides read TGTGCCAGTAGTATAGACAGGGGCTCCTACAATGAGCAGTTCTTC.

The gene calls are TRBV9 and TRBJ2-2; 10 nucleotides match TRBD2. J lost 4 bases, V lost 4 bases, and 10 bases had no gene match. The CDR3 totals 17 residues. Germline V gene sequence: CDR1 SGDLS, CDR2 YYNGEE. CDR3 sequence: CASSPSRTSGFTGELFF. The CDR3 DNA sequence: TGTGCCAGCAGCCCATCCCGGACTAGCGGATTCACCGGGGAGCTGTTTTTT.

This rearrangement joins TRBV5-1 to TRBJ2-7; 10 bases are a match to TRBD2. The junction had 3 bases not matched to a gene; V was cut back by 1 base and J by 2 bases. In germline, CDR1 is SGHRS, CDR2 YFSETQ. The CDR3 contains 15 residues. CDR3 amino acids: CASSLTTSGAYEQYF. The CDR3 bases are TGCGCCAGCAGCTTGACCACTAGCGGGGCCTACGAGCAGTACTTC.

In this sample, this clone turned up once. The chain links TRBV7-9 to TRBJ2-2; TRBD2 might be the D (7 bases). CDR3 length equals 14 residues. V was shortened by 8 bases and J by 4 bases, with 14 bases between the two germline ends. Per the germline V gene, CDR1 is SEHNR and CDR2 is FQNEAQ (reference sequence). CDR3 nucleotide sequence: TGTGCCAGCGGTCGGGGGGCAATCACCGGGGAGCTGTTTTTT. Amino acids: CASGRGAITGELFF.

The V gene is TRBV18, the J gene TRBJ1-1; TRBD1 matches at 8 bases. This CDR3 has 15 amino acids. J lost 3 bases, V lost 3 bases, and 6 bases had no gene match. The germline V gene has CDR1 KGHSH and CDR2 LQKENI. In DNA, the CDR3 is TGTGCCAGCTCACCGGACAGGGAGAGGTACACTGAAGCTTTCTTT. Residues: CASSPDRERYTEAFF.

This clone was detected only once. The V and J genes are TRBV18 and TRBJ2-7; D call uncertain. Germline loops: CDR1 KGHSH, CDR2 LQKENI. V lost 1 base to trimming and J lost 1 base, with 8 bases between them. The CDR3 covers 14 residues. CDR3 nucleotide sequence: TGTGCCAGCTCACCACAGGGCGGTTCCTACGAGCAGTACTTC. This encodes CASSPQGGSYEQYF.

V usage is TRBV5-6 and J usage is TRBJ2-7; 9 nucleotides align to TRBD1. V shed 5 bases and J 2 bases; nucleotides not matched to a gene: 5. CDR1 is SGHDT and CDR2 is YYEEEE in the germline V gene. The CDR3 runs 14 residues. CDR3 sequence reads: CASRLRQGAYEQYF. CDR3 nucleotides: TGTGCCAGCAGACTTAGACAGGGGGCCTACGAGCAGTACTTC.

The J gene is TRBJ1-6, the V gene TRBV4-1, with unresolved D. Per germline, CDR1 MGHRA and CDR2 YSYEKL. Trimming removed 1 base from V and 5 bases from J, with 12 bases in between. The CDR3 runs 16 residues. The chain's CDR3 is CASSQAYPADNSPLHF. CDR3 nucleotide sequence: TGCGCCAGCAGCCAAGCGTACCCGGCAGATAATTCACCCCTCCACTTT.

This chain joins TRBV4-1 and TRBJ2-7; 8 bases are a match to TRBD1. This CDR3 is 15 amino acids long. After removal of 4 bases from V and 4 bases from J, the junction contained 9 bases not matched to a gene. Germline V CDR1 and CDR2: MGHRA, YSYEKL. This CDR3 reads CASSPGQGTRYEQYF. The CDR3 nucleotides are TGCGCCAGCAGCCCCGGACAGGGCACACGATACGAGCAGTACTTC.

This chain links TRBV11-2 with TRBJ1-6; D is perhaps TRBD1 (5 bases). CDR1 is SGHAT, CDR2 FQNNGV, per germline. The CDR3 runs 13 residues. The V end was cut by 1 base, the J end by 10 bases, with 8 bases between. The CDR3 coding sequence is TGTGCCAGCAGCTTAGGCAGGGTCTCACCCCTCCACTTT. Encoded protein: CASSLGRVSPLHF.

This chain joins TRBV7-2 and TRBJ2-3; D not resolved. The CDR3 runs 13 residues. V dropped 5 bases and J dropped 4 bases, with 10 bases sitting between them. Germline values: CDR1 SGHTA, CDR2 FQGNSA. The CDR3, as DNA: TGTGCCAGCAGCCCTAACATGGCAGATACGCAGTATTTT. Amino acid sequence: CASSPNMADTQYF.

The V and J genes are TRBV7-2 and TRBJ2-2; TRBD2 aligns across 13 bases. Germline V gene lookup returns CDR1 SGHTA and CDR2 FQGNSA. The CDR3 is 16 amino acids. Trimming took 5 bases from V and 4 from J; bases not matched to a gene: 4. CDR3 nucleotide sequence: TGTGCCAGCAGCCCGACTAGCGGGGGGATCACCGGGGAGCTGTTTTTT. Residues: CASSPTSGGITGELFF.

The chain combines TRBV19 with TRBJ2-7; D unclear. This CDR3 has 16 amino acids. V was shortened by 5 bases and J by 1 base, with 18 bases between the two germline ends. Germline V gene lookup returns CDR1 LNHDA and CDR2 SQIVND (reference sequence). The CDR3 nucleotides are TGTGCCAGTAGTCCCGACGGCTCCTACCGATCCTACGAGCAGTACTTC. Amino acids: CASSPDGSYRSYEQYF.

This chain links TRBV7-9 with TRBJ2-2; 7 bases are shared with TRBD1. Per germline, CDR1 SEHNR and CDR2 FQNEAQ (reference sequence). This CDR3 spans 16 amino acids. Trimming at V came to 5 bases and at J to 4 bases, leaving 10 bases not matched to a gene. The DNA of the CDR3 is TGTGCCAGCAGCGACAACTGGGGACAGACCACCGGGGAGCTGTTTTTT. Translating it yields CASSDNWGQTTGELFF. Using reference TRBV7-9 and TRBJ2-2 for the parts outside the CDR3, the full variable domain is DTGVSQNPRHKITKRGQNVTFRCDPISEHNRLYWYRQTLGQGPEFLTYFQNEAQLEKSRLLSDRFSAERPKGSFSTLEIQRTEQGDSAMYLCASSDNWGQTTGELFFGEGSRLTVL.

This rearrangement joins TRBV19 to TRBJ1-4; D perhaps matches TRBD1 (6 bases). The germline V gene has CDR1 LNHDA and CDR2 SQIVND (reference sequence). CDR3 length: 14 residues. V gave up 5 bases and J gave up 0 bases, with 7 bases separating them. The CDR3 DNA reads as TGTGCCAGTAGTCGACAGGCAACTAATGAAAAACTGTTTTTT. Protein: CASSRQATNEKLFF.

V usage is TRBV6-6 and J usage is TRBJ1-5; no firm D call. The CDR3 is 11 residues long. Trimming removed 5 bases from V and 7 bases from J, with 6 bases in between. CDR1 is MNHNY and CDR2 is SVGAGI in the germline V gene (reference sequence). CDR3 in DNA: TGTGCCAGCAGTGATTTACAGCCCCAGCATTTT. Translated: CASSDLQPQHF.

The CDR3: CASSVGGFDGYTF. The CDR3 DNA reads TGTGCCAGCAGCGTAGGGGGGTTCGACGGCTACACCTTC. The chain carries TRBV9 and TRBJ1-2; tentative D call: TRBD1 (5 bases). Germline V gives CDR1 SGDLS, CDR2 YYNGEE. The length of the CDR3 is 13 residues. With 0 bases removed from V and 8 bases from J, the gap between germline ends came to 11 bases.

The chain joins TRBV7-2 to TRBJ2-2; D unclear. The CDR3 length is 14 residues. Per the germline V gene, CDR1 is SGHTA and CDR2 is FQGNSA. V lost 2 bases to trimming and J lost 1 base, with 5 bases between them. The chain's CDR3 is CASSLLGNTGELFF. The CDR3 DNA is TGTGCCAGCAGCTTATTAGGGAACACCGGGGAGCTGTTTTTT.

The V and J genes are TRBV4-3 and TRBJ2-7; no clear D. This CDR3 is 15 amino acids long. Germline V lookup: CDR1 LGHNA, CDR2 YSLEER. Trimming took off 0 bases at V and 5 bases at J, with 14 bases between the two ends. The CDR3 region has the DNA TGCGCCAGCAGCCAAGATTTCGGCCAGTGGGACGAGCAGTACTTC. It codes for CASSQDFGQWDEQYF.

The table lists this clone with a count of one. The J gene is TRBJ2-3, the V gene TRBV19; 13 bases line up with TRBD2. CDR3 length: 17 residues. The V gene end was trimmed by 4 bases and the J gene end by 5 bases; junction bases not matched to a gene: 9. The germline V gene has CDR1 LNHDA and CDR2 SQIVND (reference sequence). The CDR3 loop is CASSTPGLAGRGDTQYF. CDR3 DNA sequence: TGTGCCAGTAGTACGCCGGGACTAGCGGGGAGGGGAGATACGCAGTATTTT.

In this sample, this clone turned up a few times. This sequence joins TRBV6-5 and TRBJ2-2; D uncertain. Trimming removed 6 bases at V and 6 bases at J, with 11 bases between. This CDR3 contains 13 residues. Germline assignment: CDR1 MNHEY and CDR2 SVGAGI. The CDR3 loop reads CASRTHGPGELFF. DNA for the CDR3: TGTGCCAGCAGGACCCACGGTCCCGGGGAGCTGTTTTTT.

This clone was counted a few times. The V gene is TRBV28, the J gene TRBJ1-4; D may be TRBD1 (5 bases). This CDR3 region has 15 residues. Trimming removed 4 bases from V and 0 bases from J, with 9 bases in between. CDR1 and CDR2 (germline): MDHEN, SYDVKM. The CDR3 loop is CASSSGGPTNEKLFF. The CDR3 nucleotides read TGTGCCAGCAGTTCGGGGGGACCAACTAATGAAAAACTGTTTTTT.

The V call is TRBV7-8, the J call TRBJ2-6, with 10 bases identical to TRBD1. The V segment lost 5 bases and the J segment 0 bases; nucleotides outside the gene matches: 4. This CDR3 comprises 17 residues. CDR1 and CDR2 from the germline V gene are SGHVS and FQNEAQ. The chain's CDR3 is CASSPGQGNSGANVLTF. The CDR3 DNA reads as TGTGCCAGCAGCCCGGGACAGGGGAACTCTGGGGCCAACGTCCTGACTTTC. Full variable domain (remainder filled in from reference TRBV7-8 and TRBJ2-6): GAGVSQSPRYKVAKRGQDVALRCDPISGHVSLFWYQQALGQGPEFLTYFQNEAQLDKSGLPSDRFFAERPEGSVSTLKIQRTQQEDSAVYLCASSPGQGNSGANVLTFGAGSRLTVL.

The chain recombines TRBV11-3 with TRBJ2-5; the match to TRBD2 covers 7 bases. This CDR3 is built from 16 residues. V shed 1 base, J shed 2 bases, and the junction held 7 bases outside the gene matches. Germline V CDR1 and CDR2: SGHNT, YENEEA. This CDR3 is CASSLGPAGRQETQYF. The DNA for the CDR3 is TGTGCCAGCAGCTTAGGGCCAGCGGGGAGACAAGAGACCCAGTACTTC.

V is TRBV5-1 and J is TRBJ1-1; possibly TRBD1 for D (5 bases). Deletions cut 0 bases from V and 10 bases from J, with 19 bases between. CDR3 length: 15 amino acids. Germline lookup yields CDR1 SGHRS and CDR2 YFSETQ. The CDR3 coding sequence is TGCGCCAGCAGCTTGGACGGGACGGGAGGGGCGGGAGCTTTCTTT. This gives the protein CASSLDGTGGAGAFF.

This CDR3 is CASSVGGETQYF. CDR3 coding DNA: TGTGCCAGCAGCGTGGGGGGAGAGACCCAGTACTTC. The chain combines TRBV11-2 with TRBJ2-5; tentatively, D is TRBD2 (6 bases). CDR3 length equals 12 residues. Per the germline V gene, CDR1 is SGHAT and CDR2 is FQNNGV. Trimming stripped 5 bases from V and 4 bases from J, with 8 bases between.

The chain carries TRBV7-8 and TRBJ2-5, with D tentatively TRBD1 or TRBD2 (5 bases each). The tail of the sequence fits TRBJ2-7 better, so the J call may be wrong. The CDR3 covers 14 residues. Germline lookup yields CDR1 SGHVS and CDR2 FQNEAQ. CDR3 sequence: CASSSGSPRGEQYF. CDR3 nucleotides: TGTGCCAGCAGCTCCGGGTCTCCGAGGGGCGAGCAGTACTTC.